A selection of T cell receptor beta chains follows, all from one sample in a study of blood T cell repertoires in COVID-19. Sequencing used immunoSEQ multiplex PCR; TCRdb keeps in-frame clones, though not all of them. The sample contains 80,000 to 100,000 clones, about 85% of which appear only once. Sequencing input: peripheral blood. The receptors were gathered from a man in his 70s with acute or convalescent COVID-19. Both conserved end residues are part of each CDR3. A D gene is named only where the DNA matches it firmly. Expanded clones are given a class, and other clones once, few, many or no size at all.

v_call	d_call	clone_size	j_call	cdr3_nt	cdr3_aa
TRBV6-2/TRBV6-3	.	.	TRBJ1-2	TGTGCCAGCAGTATCTCTAACTATGGCTACACCTTC	CASSISNYGYTF
TRBV5-1	TRBD2	.	TRBJ2-3	TGCGCCAGCAGCTCCATAGCGGGGGGGAGCACAGATACGCAGTATTTT	CASSSIAGGSTDTQYF
TRBV11-2	.	.	TRBJ2-1	TGTGCCAGCAGCCTCCACCAAGCGCCCCCCAATGAGCAGTTCTTC	CASSLHQAPPNEQFF
TRBV5-4	TRBD1	.	TRBJ2-3	TGTGCCAGCAGCTTCAAACAGGGGCGCACAGATACGCAGTATTTT	CASSFKQGRTDTQYF
TRBV28	TRBD1	.	TRBJ2-7	TGTGCCAGCAGTTACGATCTCGGGACAGGGAGACTCTACGAGCAGTACTTC	CASSYDLGTGRLYEQYF
TRBV7-3	.	.	TRBJ2-6	TGTGCCAGCAGCATCGACACAGCCGGGGCCAACGTCCTGACTTTC	CASSIDTAGANVLTF
TRBV4-1	.	.	TRBJ2-4	TGCGCCAGCAGCCCCTTAGCGGACCTGTCCGAGAACATTCAGTACTTC	CASSPLADLSENIQYF
TRBV11-3	TRBD1	.	TRBJ1-1	TGTGCCAGCAGCTTAAACACAGGGGGCACTGAAGCTTTCTTT	CASSLNTGGTEAFF
TRBV3-1/TRBV3-2	.	.	TRBJ1-1	TGTGCCAGCAGCCAAGATGGGTCAGGGCGCATGAACACTGAAGCTTTCTTT	CASSQDGSGRMNTEAFF
TRBV12-2	.	few	TRBJ2-5	TGTGCAAGTCGCTTAGTGTTTCGGACTAGCGGCCAAGAGACCCAGTACTTC	CASRLVFRTSGQETQYF
TRBV27	.	.	TRBJ1-5	TGTGCCAGCAGTTTCGACAGGCATAGCGCCCTCAATCAGCCCCAGCATTTT	CASSFDRHSALNQPQHF
TRBV21-1	.	.	TRBJ1-6	TGTGCCAGCAGATTACCGGGGGGGGGCGACGATTCACCCCTCCACTTT	CASRLPGGGDDSPLHF
TRBV7-3	.	.	TRBJ2-5	TGTGCCAGCAGCTCGGGGAGGGAGACCCAGTACTTC	CASSSGRETQYF
TRBV7-3	.	.	TRBJ1-6	TGTGCCAGCAGCTTATTTGCTGGGAGCAATTCACCCCTCCACTTT	CASSLFAGSNSPLHF
TRBV2	TRBD1	.	TRBJ2-7	TGTGCCAGCCGTCAGGACAGGGGGCGCTCCTACGAGCAGTACTTC	CASRQDRGRSYEQYF
TRBV5-1	TRBD1	once	TRBJ2-7	TGCGCCAGCAGGAGGGACAGGAGTTTGTACGAGCAGTACTTC	CASRRDRSLYEQYF
TRBV7-9	.	.	TRBJ1-2	TGTGCCAGCAGCTTAGCCGACGAGGGTGGCTATGGCTACACCTTC	CASSLADEGGYGYTF
TRBV20-1	.	.	TRBJ1-4	TGCAGTGCTCAACAGGGCCCGAGTCTGTTTTTT	CSAQQGPSLFF
TRBV11-3	.	once	TRBJ2-1	TGTGCCAGCAGCTTAGGGGCCGGTAACAATGAGCAGTTCTTC	CASSLGAGNNEQFF
TRBV19	.	.	TRBJ1-2	TGTGCCAGTAGTATCGGCAGGGACAATGGCTACACCTTC	CASSIGRDNGYTF
TRBV9	.	.	TRBJ2-2	TGTGCCAGCAGCGTAGGAGGCGGTCGGGGTCCGAACACCGGGGAGCTGTTTTTT	CASSVGGGRGPNTGELFF
TRBV7-9	TRBD1	.	TRBJ2-3	TGTGCCAGCAGCAAAAGGACAGGTAGCACAGATACGCAGTATTTT	CASSKRTGSTDTQYF
TRBV2	.	few	TRBJ2-2	TGTGCCAGCAGTGAGGTAGCGGCGAACACCGGGGAGCTGTTTTTT	CASSEVAANTGELFF
TRBV3-1/TRBV3-2	.	.	TRBJ1-1	TGTGCCAGCAGCCCTTTGGTGCGGGACACTGAAGCTTTCTTT	CASSPLVRDTEAFF
TRBV7-2	TRBD1	.	TRBJ2-7	TGTGCCAGCAGCACCGGGACAGGGGGCTTCTACGAGCAGTACTTC	CASSTGTGGFYEQYF
TRBV6-5	.	.	TRBJ2-5	TGTGCCAGCAGTTACTCGCTAGCAGGGACCCAGTACTTC	CASSYSLAGTQYF
TRBV29-1	.	few	TRBJ2-5	TGCAGCGTAGCAACAGGGTGGACCCAGTACTTC	CSVATGWTQYF
TRBV7-2	.	.	TRBJ1-6	TGTGCCAGCAGCCCCGTAAACGGCCGGGGTTCACCCCTCCACTTT	CASSPVNGRGSPLHF
TRBV6-5	TRBD1	.	TRBJ1-4	TGTGCCAGCAGCCGCGACAGGGCGGGTGAAAAACTGTTTTTT	CASSRDRAGEKLFF
TRBV6-5	.	few	TRBJ1-5	TGTGCCAGCATCGGCGGAAATAGCAATCAGCCCCAGCATTTT	CASIGGNSNQPQHF
TRBV28	TRBD2	.	TRBJ2-1	TGTGCCAGCAGTTACCCCGGGACTAGCGGCGGCGGTGAGCAGTTCTTC	CASSYPGTSGGGEQFF
TRBV19	TRBD1	.	TRBJ2-7	TGTGCCAGTAGTATTCGGGACAGAGACTACGAGCAGTACTTC	CASSIRDRDYEQYF
TRBV11-2	.	few	TRBJ1-4	TGTGCCAGCAGCTTAGAGGGGAGGTCTAATGAAAAACTGTTTTTT	CASSLEGRSNEKLFF
TRBV19	.	.	TRBJ2-5	TGTGCCAGTACCCCTGCGCGCGGGGAGGTAAACCAAGAGACCCAGTACTTC	CASTPARGEVNQETQYF
TRBV19	.	.	TRBJ1-1	TGTGCCAGTAGCACCACAGGGAACACTGAAGCTTTCTTT	CASSTTGNTEAFF
TRBV5-6	TRBD1	.	TRBJ1-6	TGTGCCAGCAGACGACAGGGGTTCGATAATTCACCCCTCCACTTT	CASRRQGFDNSPLHF
TRBV7-6	TRBD2	.	TRBJ2-5	TGTGCCAGCAGCCGCTCGGGGACTAGCGGGGGGGCCCGGGAGACCCAGTACTTC	CASSRSGTSGGARETQYF
TRBV4-1	TRBD1	.	TRBJ1-4	TGCGCCAGCAGCCCGGGACAGGGGCGTCCCAATGAAAAACTGTTTTTT	CASSPGQGRPNEKLFF
TRBV7-9	.	.	TRBJ2-2	TGTGCCAGCAGCCCCCATGGGCCAACGAACACCGGGGAGCTGTTTTTT	CASSPHGPTNTGELFF
TRBV5-6	.	.	TRBJ2-7	TGTGCCAGCAGCTTGGGTCAGGGGAGCTACGAGCAGTACTTC	CASSLGQGSYEQYF
TRBV4-1	.	.	TRBJ1-2	TGCGCCAGCAGCCAAGTAGAAAAAGGGGGGGGTGGCTACACCTTC	CASSQVEKGGGGYTF
TRBV10-2	TRBD1	few	TRBJ1-1	TGCGCCAGCAAGCAGGGGGCGATGAACACTGAAGCTTTCTTT	CASKQGAMNTEAFF